This T cell receptor beta chain was sequenced in a study of early T cells in non-severe SARS-CoV-2 infection. The CDR3 covers 12 residues. Germline CDR1 ENHRY, CDR2 SYGVKD. The study, taken as a whole, reports: VDJdb matching, biased toward anti-spike CD8 responses, missed private and CD4 specificities.

TCRdb recomputed calls from the 5' RACE reads with MiXCR, one row per CDR3 protein. Among some 67,000 distinct CDR3 sequences listed, more than 8.5% were seen once. The table lists this clonotype with many counts. Its matching antigen is unknown. One end of the junction varies from germline; a read error may be responsible. The chain employs TRBV10-3 and TRBJ2-5; D gene ambiguous. The material sequenced was whole blood, taken at baseline. The TCR originated in an adult who was a healthcare worker with PCR-confirmed SARS-CoV-2 infection or an uninfected control (not recorded which). In DNA, the CDR3 is TGTGCCATCAGTGGCGGAGAAGAGAGCCAGTACTTC. Protein sequence: CAISGGEESQYF.